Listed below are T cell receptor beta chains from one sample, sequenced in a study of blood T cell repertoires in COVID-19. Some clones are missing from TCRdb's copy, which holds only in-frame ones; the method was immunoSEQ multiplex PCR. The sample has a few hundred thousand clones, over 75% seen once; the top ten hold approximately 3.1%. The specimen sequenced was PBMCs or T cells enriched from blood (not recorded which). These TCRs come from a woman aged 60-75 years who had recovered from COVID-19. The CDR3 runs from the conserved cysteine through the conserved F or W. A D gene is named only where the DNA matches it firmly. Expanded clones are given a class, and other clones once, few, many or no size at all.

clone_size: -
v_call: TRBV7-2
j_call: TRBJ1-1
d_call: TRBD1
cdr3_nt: TGTGCCAGCAGCTTAGGGGGACAGCATAACACTGAAGCTTTCTTT
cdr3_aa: CASSLGGQHNTEAFF

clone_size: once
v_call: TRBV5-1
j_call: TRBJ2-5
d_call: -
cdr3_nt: TGCGCCAGCAGCTTGGCCGCCAGGCTAGCGAAGGAGACCCAGTACTTC
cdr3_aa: CASSLAARLAKETQYF

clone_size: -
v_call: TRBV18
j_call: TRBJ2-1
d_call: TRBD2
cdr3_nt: TGTGCCAGCTCAGGGGCTAGCGGGGGCCTTGAGCAGTTCTTC
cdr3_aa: CASSGASGGLEQFF

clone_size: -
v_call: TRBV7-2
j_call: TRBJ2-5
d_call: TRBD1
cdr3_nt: TGTGCCAGCAGCACGGACAGGGGGTGGGAGACCCAGTACTTC
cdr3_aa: CASSTDRGWETQYF

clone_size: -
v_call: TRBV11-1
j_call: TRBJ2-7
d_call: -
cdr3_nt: TGTGCCAGCAGCTTAGATTGGGGGCTCTCCTACGAGCAGTACTTC
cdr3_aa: CASSLDWGLSYEQYF

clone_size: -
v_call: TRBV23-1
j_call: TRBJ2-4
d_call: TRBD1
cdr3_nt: TGCGCCAGCAGTCATACAGACAGGGGAGCCAAAAACATTCAGTACTTC
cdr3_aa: CASSHTDRGAKNIQYF

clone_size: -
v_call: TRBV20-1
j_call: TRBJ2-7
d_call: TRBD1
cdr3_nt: TGCAGTGCTAGTGGACAGGGGGTCTCCTACGAGCAGTACTTC
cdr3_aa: CSASGQGVSYEQYF

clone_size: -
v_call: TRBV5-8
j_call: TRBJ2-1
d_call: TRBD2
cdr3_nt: TGTGCCAGCACCAATAGCGGGAGTATGTCCTACAATGAGCAGTTCTTC
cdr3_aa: CASTNSGSMSYNEQFF

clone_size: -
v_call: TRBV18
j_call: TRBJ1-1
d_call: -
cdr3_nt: TGTGCCAGCTCACCAGGCTCCCTAGGGGACACTGAAGCTTTCTTT
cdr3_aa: CASSPGSLGDTEAFF

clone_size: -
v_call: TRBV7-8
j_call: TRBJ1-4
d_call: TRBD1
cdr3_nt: TGTGCCAGCAGCTTGGGGACAGGGGTAGACAGACTGTTTTTT
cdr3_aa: CASSLGTGVDRLFF

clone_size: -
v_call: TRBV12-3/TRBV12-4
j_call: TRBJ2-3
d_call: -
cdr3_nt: TGTGCCAGCAGTTTGGTGGCTGGTACGCAGTATTTT
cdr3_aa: CASSLVAGTQYF

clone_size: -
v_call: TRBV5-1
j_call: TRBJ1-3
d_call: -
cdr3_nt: TGCGCCAGCAGCTTGGATGCGACAATGAGAAACACCATATATTTT
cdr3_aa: CASSLDATMRNTIYF

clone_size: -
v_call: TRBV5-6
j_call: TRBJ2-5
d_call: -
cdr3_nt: TGTGCCAGCAGCTTGGCGGTACCACCAGAGACCCAGTACTTC
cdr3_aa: CASSLAVPPETQYF

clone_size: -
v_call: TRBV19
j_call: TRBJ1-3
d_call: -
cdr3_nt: TGTGCCAGTAGTATACCGGGAAACACCATATATTTT
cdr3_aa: CASSIPGNTIYF

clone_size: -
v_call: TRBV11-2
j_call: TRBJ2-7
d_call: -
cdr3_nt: TGTGCCAGCAGCTTAAGCCCGCCGGTACTCTCCTACGAGCAGTACTTC
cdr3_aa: CASSLSPPVLSYEQYF

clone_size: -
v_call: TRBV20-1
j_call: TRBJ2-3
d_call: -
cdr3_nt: TGCAGTGCTAGTTACGGACTCCTCACAGATACGCAGTATTTT
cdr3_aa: CSASYGLLTDTQYF

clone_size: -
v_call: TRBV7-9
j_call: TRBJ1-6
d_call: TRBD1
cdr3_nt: TGTGCCAGCAGCTCGACAGGGCTTCTCTCACCCCTCCACTTT
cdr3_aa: CASSSTGLLSPLHF

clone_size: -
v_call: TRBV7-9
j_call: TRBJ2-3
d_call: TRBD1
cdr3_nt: TGTGCCAGCAGCTTAGCCGGGACAGGGGGCGTAGATACGCAGTATTTT
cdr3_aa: CASSLAGTGGVDTQYF

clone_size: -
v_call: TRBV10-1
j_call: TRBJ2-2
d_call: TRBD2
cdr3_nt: TGCGCCAGCAAAGCGGGAGTCGGGGCCGGGGAGCTGTTTTTT
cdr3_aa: CASKAGVGAGELFF

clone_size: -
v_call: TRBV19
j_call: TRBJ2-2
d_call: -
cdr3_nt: TGTGCCAGTAGTATATTAGGAGACGGGGAGCTGTTTTTT
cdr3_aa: CASSILGDGELFF

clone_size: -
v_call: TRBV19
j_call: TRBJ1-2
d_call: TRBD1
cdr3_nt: TGTGCCAGTAGTGCCTTGGACAGGGTCGGTGATGGCTACACCTTC
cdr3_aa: CASSALDRVGDGYTF

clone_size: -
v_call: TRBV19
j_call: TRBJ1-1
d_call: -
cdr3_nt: TGTGCCAGTAGTCTAGGGTCGGGGGTGAACACTGAAGCTTTCTTT
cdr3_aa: CASSLGSGVNTEAFF

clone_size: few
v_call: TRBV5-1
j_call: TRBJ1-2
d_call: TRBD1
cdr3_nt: TGCGCCAGCAGCTTGGGTGGACAGGGGGCGAACTATGGCTACACCTTC
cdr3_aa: CASSLGGQGANYGYTF

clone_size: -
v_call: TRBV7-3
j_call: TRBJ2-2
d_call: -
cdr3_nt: TGTGCCAGCAGCTTAACACCGTACAGGGAGCTGTTTTTT
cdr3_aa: CASSLTPYRELFF

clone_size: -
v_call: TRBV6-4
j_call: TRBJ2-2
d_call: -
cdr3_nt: TGTGCCAGCAAGAGTGAGACAGGCCACACCGGGGAGCTGTTTTTT
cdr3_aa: CASKSETGHTGELFF

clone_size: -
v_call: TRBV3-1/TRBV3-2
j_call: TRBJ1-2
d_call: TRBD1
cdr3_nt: TGTGCCAGCAGCCAACCTGGGACAGGGGGTAGCTACACCTTC
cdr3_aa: CASSQPGTGGSYTF

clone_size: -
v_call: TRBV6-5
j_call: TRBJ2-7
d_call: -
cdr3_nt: TGTGCCAGCAGTTACTCGGTGTCGGGAGAGTCCTACGAGCAGTACTTC
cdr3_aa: CASSYSVSGESYEQYF

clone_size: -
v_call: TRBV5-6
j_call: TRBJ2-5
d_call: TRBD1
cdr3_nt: TGTGCCAGCAGTACGACAGGGGCAGAGACCCAGTACTTC
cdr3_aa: CASSTTGAETQYF

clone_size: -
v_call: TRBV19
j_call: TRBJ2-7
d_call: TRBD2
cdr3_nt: TGTGCCAGTAGCTCGGCGGGGGGATCCTACGAGCAGTACTTC
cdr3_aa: CASSSAGGSYEQYF

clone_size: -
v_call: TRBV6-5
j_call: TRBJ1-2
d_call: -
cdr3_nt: TGTGCCAGCAGTTACAGCAGGGGCTATGGCTACACCTTC
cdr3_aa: CASSYSRGYGYTF

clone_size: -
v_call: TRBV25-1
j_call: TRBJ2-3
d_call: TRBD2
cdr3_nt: TGTGCCAGCACCAGCGGGGGCGGCCGTGGTGATACGCAGTATTTT
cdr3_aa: CASTSGGGRGDTQYF

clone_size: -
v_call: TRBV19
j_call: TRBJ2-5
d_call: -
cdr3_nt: TGTGCCAGTAGTATTGGTCCTAGGGGGAGGGCCGAGGAGACCCAGTACTTC
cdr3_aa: CASSIGPRGRAEETQYF

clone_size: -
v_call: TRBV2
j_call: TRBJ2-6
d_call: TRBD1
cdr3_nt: TGTGCCAGCAGTGAAGCCCGGGACAGAGGCTCTGGGGCCAACGTCCTGACTTTC
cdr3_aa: CASSEARDRGSGANVLTF

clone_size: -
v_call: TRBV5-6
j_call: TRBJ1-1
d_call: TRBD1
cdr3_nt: TGTGCCAGCAGCTCCGGACAGGGGGCTTCTGAAGCTTTCTTT
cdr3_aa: CASSSGQGASEAFF

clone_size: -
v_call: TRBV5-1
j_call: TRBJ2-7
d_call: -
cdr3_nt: TGCGCCAGCAGGGACCCCAGGGGTGCTGAGGAGCAGTACTTC
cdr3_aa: CASRDPRGAEEQYF

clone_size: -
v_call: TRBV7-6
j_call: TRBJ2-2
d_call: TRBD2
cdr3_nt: TGTGCCAGCAGCTTAGAGACTAGCGGAAGCACCGGGGAGCTGTTTTTT
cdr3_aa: CASSLETSGSTGELFF

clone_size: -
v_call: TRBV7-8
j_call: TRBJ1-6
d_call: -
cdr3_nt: TGTGCCAGCAGCTTAAACCGGGGGGTCTATAATTCACCCCTCCACTTT
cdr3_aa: CASSLNRGVYNSPLHF

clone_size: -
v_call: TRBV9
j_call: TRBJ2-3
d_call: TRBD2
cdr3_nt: TGTGCCAGCAGCCCAAGACTAGCGGGGGGGCCCTTCGATACGCAGTATTTT
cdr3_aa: CASSPRLAGGPFDTQYF

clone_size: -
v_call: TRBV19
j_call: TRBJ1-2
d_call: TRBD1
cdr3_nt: TGTGCCAGTACCCGAATCCAGGACAGGGACTCATATGGCTACACCTTC
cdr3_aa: CASTRIQDRDSYGYTF

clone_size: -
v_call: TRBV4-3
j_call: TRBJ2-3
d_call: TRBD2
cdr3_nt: TGCGCCAGCAGCTTTAATAGCGGGGAGGGCACAGATACGCAGTATTTT
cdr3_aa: CASSFNSGEGTDTQYF

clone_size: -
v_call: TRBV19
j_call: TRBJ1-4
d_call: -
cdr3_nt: TGTGCCAGTAGTTCCGTCGTTAATGAAAAACTGTTTTTT
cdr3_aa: CASSSVVNEKLFF

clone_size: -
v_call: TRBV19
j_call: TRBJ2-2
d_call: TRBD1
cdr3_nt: TGTGCCAGTAGCAGAAACAGGGGGTCGACGAACACCGGGGAGCTGTTTTTT
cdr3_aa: CASSRNRGSTNTGELFF

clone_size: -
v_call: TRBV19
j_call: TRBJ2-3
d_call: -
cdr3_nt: TGTGCCAGTAGTATAGGGGGCAGGGCCTTCACAGATACGCAGTATTTT
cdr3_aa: CASSIGGRAFTDTQYF

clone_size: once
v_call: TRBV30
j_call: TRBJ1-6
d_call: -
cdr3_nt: TGTGCCTGGAGTCCCCAGACAGTAGCCGGGTATTCACCCCTCCACTTT
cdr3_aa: CAWSPQTVAGYSPLHF

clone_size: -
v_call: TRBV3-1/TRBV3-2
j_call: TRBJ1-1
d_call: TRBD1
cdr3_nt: TGTGCCAGCAGCTGGGGACAGACGAACACTGAAGCTTTCTTT
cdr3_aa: CASSWGQTNTEAFF

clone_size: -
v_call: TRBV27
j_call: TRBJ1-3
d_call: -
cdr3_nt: TGTGCCAGCAGTGCCCAGGGTAACTCTGGAAACACCATATATTTT
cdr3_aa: CASSAQGNSGNTIYF

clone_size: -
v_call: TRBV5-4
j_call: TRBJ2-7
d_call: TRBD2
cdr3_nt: TGTGCCAGCAGCTTGGGACTAGCGGGAGTGTACGAGCAGTACTTC
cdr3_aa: CASSLGLAGVYEQYF

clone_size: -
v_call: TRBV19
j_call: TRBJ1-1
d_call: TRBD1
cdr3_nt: TGTGCCAGTAGTATAACAGGGGCGAACACTGAAGCTTTCTTT
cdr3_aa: CASSITGANTEAFF

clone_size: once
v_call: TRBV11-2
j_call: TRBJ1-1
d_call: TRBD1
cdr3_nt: TGTGCCAGCAGCATCCTTAGGGGACAGGGATCCTATGAAGCTTTCTTT
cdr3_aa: CASSILRGQGSYEAFF

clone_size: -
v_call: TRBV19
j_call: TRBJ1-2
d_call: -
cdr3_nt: TGTGCCAGTAGAAGGGAGACAGGAAATGCTAACTATGGCTACACCTTC
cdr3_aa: CASRRETGNANYGYTF

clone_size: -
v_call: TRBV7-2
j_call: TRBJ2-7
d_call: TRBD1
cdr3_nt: TGTGCCAGCAGCGCCCCGGGACAGGGACGGTACGAGCAGTACTTC
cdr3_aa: CASSAPGQGRYEQYF

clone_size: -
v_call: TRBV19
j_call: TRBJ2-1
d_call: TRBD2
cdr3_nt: TGTGCCAGTAGTAGACCTCGACTAGCGTTGGGAGTAGGTTTAGGAGAGCAGTTCTTC
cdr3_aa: CASSRPRLALGVGLGEQFF

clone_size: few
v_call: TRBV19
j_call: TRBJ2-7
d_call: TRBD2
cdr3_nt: TGTGCCAGTAGTGATCTAGCGGGGTCTCTCTACGAGCAGTACTTC
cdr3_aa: CASSDLAGSLYEQYF

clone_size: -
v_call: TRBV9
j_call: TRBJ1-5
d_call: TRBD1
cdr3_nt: TGTGCCAGCAGCGTTGAAGGGGGCGGGAGCAATCAGCCCCAGCATTTT
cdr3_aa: CASSVEGGGSNQPQHF

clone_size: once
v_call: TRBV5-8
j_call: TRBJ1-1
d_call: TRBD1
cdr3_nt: TGTGCCAGCAGCTTGGGGGCAGGGGGGACGTTCACTGAAGCTTTCTTT
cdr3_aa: CASSLGAGGTFTEAFF